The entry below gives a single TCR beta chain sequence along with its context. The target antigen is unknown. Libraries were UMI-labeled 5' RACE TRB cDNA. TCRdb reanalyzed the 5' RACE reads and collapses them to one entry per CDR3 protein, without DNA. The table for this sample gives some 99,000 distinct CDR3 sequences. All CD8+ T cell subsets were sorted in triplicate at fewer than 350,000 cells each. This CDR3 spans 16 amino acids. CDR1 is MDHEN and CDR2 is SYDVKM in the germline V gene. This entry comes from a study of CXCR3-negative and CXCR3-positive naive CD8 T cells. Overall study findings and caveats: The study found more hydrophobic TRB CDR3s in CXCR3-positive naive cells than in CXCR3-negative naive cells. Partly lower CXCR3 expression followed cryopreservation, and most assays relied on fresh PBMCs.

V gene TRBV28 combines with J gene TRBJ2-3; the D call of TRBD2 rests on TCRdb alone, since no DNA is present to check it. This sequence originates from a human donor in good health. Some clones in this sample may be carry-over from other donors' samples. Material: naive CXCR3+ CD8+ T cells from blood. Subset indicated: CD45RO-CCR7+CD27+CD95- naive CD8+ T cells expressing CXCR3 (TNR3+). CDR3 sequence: CASSPPGLAAGDTQYF.